The next 13 T cell receptor beta chains were all read from a single sample in a study of blood T cell repertoires in COVID-19 (dated by TCRdb to 2020 to 2021). Library preparation employed the immunoSEQ multiplex PCR assay. This is the immuneACCESS table as TCRdb keeps it, with only in-frame sequences that have V and J called. A part of the clones is gone; compared with another copy, unresolved V genes explain less than half, and the rest is unexplained. The sample table shows about 140,000 clones, and roughly 84% are seen once. The ten largest clonotypes hold under 4.5% of the sample. The sequenced sample consisted of peripheral blood. The receptors derive from a woman aged 55-70 years with acute or convalescent COVID-19.

The rearrangement links TRBV2 to TRBJ1-3, with unresolved D. CDR1 is SNHLY, CDR2 FYNNEI, per germline. The CDR3 is 13 residues long. V was shortened by 8 bases and J by 7 bases, with 15 bases between the two germline ends. The CDR3 loop reads CASATETLNTIYF. The DNA of the CDR3 is TGTGCCAGCGCCACAGAAACCCTCAACACCATATATTTT.

This sequence joins TRBV13 and TRBJ1-5, with TRBD1 as a possible D gene (5 bases). Per germline, CDR1 PRHDT and CDR2 FYEKMQ (reference sequence). The CDR3 has 13 amino acids. V was clipped by 5 bases and J by 7 bases, with 12 bases between them. CDR3 in amino acids: CASSVGPGQPQHF. CDR3 sequence (DNA): TGTGCCAGCAGCGTGGGTCCAGGGCAGCCCCAGCATTTT.

The CDR3 DNA sequence: TGTGCCAGCAGCCCTGGCAGGGGACTAGCGGGAGGGCCCTTGGAGACCCAGTACTTC. It specifies CASSPGRGLAGGPLETQYF. The V and J genes are TRBV5-6 and TRBJ2-5; TRBD2 matches at 16 bases. V shed 4 bases, J shed 5 bases, and the junction held 14 bases outside the gene matches. Germline CDR1 reads SGHDT; CDR2 reads YYEEEE. The CDR3 length is 19 residues. Filled out from reference TRBV5-6 and TRBJ2-5, the complete variable domain reads DAGVTQSPTHLIKTRGQQVTLRCSPKSGHDTVSWYQQALGQGPQFIFQYYEEEERQRGNFPDRFSGHQFPNYSSELNVNALLLGDSALYLCASSPGRGLAGGPLETQYFGPGTRLLVL.

CDR3 bases: TGTGCCAGTAGTGTCACAGGGGGCGCATCTGGCTACACCTTC. Translated: CASSVTGGASGYTF. The chain couples TRBV19 to TRBJ1-2, with 9 positions matching TRBD1. CDR1 and CDR2 from the germline V gene are LNHDA and SQIVND (reference sequence). V lost 5 bases and J lost 7; bases outside the gene matches: 8. The CDR3 is 14 residues long.

This chain links TRBV7-3 with TRBJ2-7; D is undetermined. Trimming cost V 0 bases and J 7 bases, with 7 bases left between them. CDR3 length: 12 residues. Germline V lookup: CDR1 SGHTA, CDR2 FQGTGA. The CDR3 is CASSLTDGEQYF. In DNA form, the CDR3 reads TGTGCCAGCAGCTTAACAGACGGGGAGCAGTACTTC.

This chain connects TRBV9 to TRBJ1-2; a possible D gene is TRBD1 (5 bases). The germline CDR1 and CDR2 sequences are SGDLS and YYNGEE. The CDR3 consists of 12 residues. Between the trimmed V and J ends, which lost 8 bases and 5 bases, there was a span of 13 bases. CDR3 in amino acids: CARRGNSYGYTF. The CDR3 DNA reads as TGTGCCAGACGGGGGAATTCTTATGGCTACACCTTC.

The chain couples TRBV19 to TRBJ1-1; D possibly corresponds to TRBD1 (5 bases). CDR1 and CDR2 (germline): LNHDA, SQIVND (reference sequence). V was shortened by 5 bases and J by 4 bases, with 17 bases between the two germline ends. There are 15 residues in the CDR3. The CDR3 nucleotides read TGTGCCAGTAGTTTGGGACTCCCGGGGATCACTGAAGCTTTCTTT. It encodes CASSLGLPGITEAFF.

The chain combines TRBV5-1 with TRBJ2-3; the match to TRBD2 covers 8 bases. The CDR3 totals 15 residues. V gave up 3 bases and J gave up 4 bases; unmatched junction bases: 7. CDR1 and CDR2 from the germline V gene are SGHRS and YFSETQ. The DNA for the CDR3 is TGCGCCAGCAGCTGGAGCGGGAGAGACCCAGATACGCAGTATTTT. Amino acids: CASSWSGRDPDTQYF.

The chain links TRBV18 to TRBJ1-1, with 10 bases fitting TRBD1. The CDR3 spans 15 residues. The J segment lost 0 bases and the V segment lost 4 bases, leaving 2 bases of the junction unmatched. Looked up from germline, CDR1 is KGHSH and CDR2 is LQKENI. The CDR3 region has the DNA TGTGCCAGCTCACGACAGGGGGCGGTGAACACTGAAGCTTTCTTT. Translation gives CASSRQGAVNTEAFF.

This sequence joins TRBV5-4 and TRBJ1-2; D may be TRBD1 (5 bases). Between the trimmed V and J ends, which lost 4 bases and 0 bases, there was a span of 13 bases. Germline assignment: CDR1 SGHNT and CDR2 YYREEE (reference sequence). The CDR3 covers 15 residues. DNA for the CDR3: TGTGCCAGCAGCCCCTCGTTGGACACTAACTATGGCTACACCTTC. Protein sequence: CASSPSLDTNYGYTF.

The chain has TRBV6-5 and TRBJ1-1, with 8 bases identical to TRBD1. The V segment lost 6 bases and the J segment 5 bases; nucleotides outside the gene matches: 8. Germline V gene lookup returns CDR1 MNHEY and CDR2 SVGAGI. CDR3 size: 14 residues. Written as DNA, the CDR3 is TGTGCCAGCAGGACTTCGACAGGGGTGACTGAAGCTTTCTTT. It encodes CASRTSTGVTEAFF.

This clone has a handful of counts. The sample contains more than one DNA sequence encoding this CDR3. The rearrangement joins TRBV30 to TRBJ1-5, with D unclear. V gave up 0 bases and J gave up 4 bases, with 7 bases separating them. The CDR3 runs 13 residues. Germline CDR1 is GTSNPN and CDR2 is SVGIG (reference sequence). The CDR3 loop reads CAWSVRGNQPQHF. DNA for the CDR3: TGTGCCTGGAGTGTAAGAGGGAATCAGCCCCAGCATTTT.

This clone was seen once. The rearrangement joins TRBV27 to TRBJ1-2; TRBD1 aligns across 7 bases. CDR1 is MNHEY and CDR2 is SMNVEV in the germline V gene (reference sequence). The V segment lost 2 bases and the J segment 6 bases; nucleotides outside the gene matches: 15. The length of the CDR3 is 17 residues. In DNA, the CDR3 is TGTGCCAGCAGTTTAGCCCCCAGGGGGTCCGGTCGTGATGGCTACACCTTC. This sequence encodes CASSLAPRGSGRDGYTF.